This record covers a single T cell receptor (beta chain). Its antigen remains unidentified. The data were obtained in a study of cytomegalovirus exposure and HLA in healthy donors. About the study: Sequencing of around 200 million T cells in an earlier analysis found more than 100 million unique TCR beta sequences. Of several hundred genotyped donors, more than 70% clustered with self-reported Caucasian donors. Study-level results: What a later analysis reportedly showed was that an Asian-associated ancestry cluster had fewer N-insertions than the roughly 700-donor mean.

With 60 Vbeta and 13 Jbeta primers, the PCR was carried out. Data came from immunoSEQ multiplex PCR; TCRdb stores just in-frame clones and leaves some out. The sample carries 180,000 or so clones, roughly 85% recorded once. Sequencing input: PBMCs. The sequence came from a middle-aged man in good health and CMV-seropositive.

Here the CDR3 reads CAWSVWSGYEQYF. The CDR3 DNA reads as TGTGCCTGGAGTGTATGGTCCGGCTACGAGCAGTACTTC. The rearrangement links TRBV30 to TRBJ2-7; D not resolved. The CDR3 length is 13 residues. The V end lost 0 bases, the J end lost 3 bases, and 9 bases lay between the germline ends. Germline CDR1 reads GTSNPN; CDR2 reads SVGIG (reference sequence).